These 30 T cell receptor beta chains originate from one sample sequenced in a study of patients and donors after allogeneic stem cell transplantation. TCRdb fed the RT-PCR reads into MiXCR, producing one record per CDR3 protein. The sample lists about 200,000 distinct CDR3 sequences; less than 45% were seen once. Sequencing used blood, either unsorted or a sorted T cell fraction (not recorded which). The source of these receptors is a human donor who was either an allogeneic HSCT recipient or a stem cell or donor lymphocyte infusion donor (not recorded which). It is not recorded whose cells these are; they may come from a transplant donor.

In its sample, this clonotype was seen once. The chain employs TRBV29-1 and TRBJ2-2; unclear D gene. CDR3 size: 15 residues. V was pared by 5 bases and J by 0 bases, with 13 bases between. Germline values: CDR1 SQVTM, CDR2 ANQGSEA. In nucleotides, the CDR3 is TGCAGCGTTTATAAAGGAACAGCGAACACCGGGGAGCTGTTTTTT. It specifies CSVYKGTANTGELFF.

The chain recombines TRBV5-6 with TRBJ1-2; 7 positions agree with TRBD1. V was pared by 4 bases and J by 8 bases, with 8 bases of the junction left unmatched. There are 13 residues in the CDR3. Germline loops: CDR1 SGHDT, CDR2 YYEEEE. For the CDR3, the DNA is TGTGCCAGCAGCGTGACAGGGCCGGAGGGCTACACCTTC. The encoded protein is CASSVTGPEGYTF.

This clonotype was counted a few times. The chain uses TRBV27 and TRBJ2-1; D unclear. Trimming shortened V by 3 bases and J by 4 bases, and 10 bases separated the two germline ends. This CDR3 has 14 residues. From germline, CDR1 is MNHEY and CDR2 SMNVEV (reference sequence). The DNA of the CDR3 is TGTGCCAGCAGTTTTGACGGGCCATACAATGAGCAGTTCTTC. As protein: CASSFDGPYNEQFF.

This sequence joins TRBV27 and TRBJ1-1; a weak D match, TRBD1 (5 bases). Trimming pared 5 bases from V and 0 bases from J, leaving 10 bases between. The CDR3 runs to 14 residues. CDR1 MNHEY and CDR2 SMNVEV come from the germline V gene (reference sequence). CDR3 loop: CASSASGMNTEAFF. The CDR3 DNA follows: TGTGCCAGCAGTGCCTCAGGGATGAACACTGAAGCTTTCTTT.

This chain joins TRBV20-1 and TRBJ2-3, with D hard to call. The germline gives CDR1 DFQATT, CDR2 SNEGSKA (reference sequence). V shed 3 bases and J shed 6 bases, with 7 bases lying between them. The CDR3 contains 11 residues. The CDR3 sequence: CSAREIDTQYF. DNA of the CDR3: TGCAGTGCTAGGGAGATTGATACGCAGTATTTT.

In its sample, this clonotype was seen a few times. This chain joins TRBV7-2 and TRBJ1-6; 7 nucleotides agree with TRBD1. CDR1 SGHTA and CDR2 FQGNSA come from the germline V gene. V lost 2 bases to trimming and J lost 6 bases; unmatched junction nucleotides: 7. The CDR3 is 16 amino acids. CDR3 DNA sequence: TGTGCCAGCAGCTTAACCTGGGCAGGGGGTAATTCACCCCTCCACTTT. Translated: CASSLTWAGGNSPLHF.

The chain couples TRBV12-3 or TRBV12-4 to TRBJ2-7; D is possibly TRBD1 (6 bases). Between the trimmed V and J ends, which lost 3 bases and 2 bases, there was a span of 14 bases. The CDR3 is made up of 15 amino acids. CDR3 DNA: TGTGCCAGCAGTTTCGGCGGACAGCAAACCTACGAGCAGTACTTC. This sequence encodes CASSFGGQQTYEQYF.

The CDR3 protein is CASSQAASEHNEQFF. DNA of the CDR3: TGCGCCAGCAGCCAAGCGGCTAGCGAGCACAATGAGCAGTTCTTC. This chain connects TRBV4-3 to TRBJ2-1, with D possibly TRBD2 on 6 matching bases. From germline, CDR1 is LGHNA and CDR2 YSLEER. V lost 1 base, J lost 5 bases, and 12 bases lay in between. The CDR3 length is 15 residues.

The V call is TRBV5-6, the J call TRBJ1-2; the D is unclear. The CDR3 covers 14 residues. V lost 0 bases to trimming and J lost 5 bases, with 11 bases between them. Germline-derived CDR1 and CDR2 are SGHDT and YYEEEE. The CDR3 DNA sequence: TGTGCCAGCAGCTTGGTCCAGGCTGAATATGGCTACACCTTC. Residues: CASSLVQAEYGYTF.

This clonotype showed up just a few times. This chain joins TRBV6-6 and TRBJ2-2; D is unclear. The CDR3 sequence is 14 residues long. With 3 bases removed from V and 6 bases from J, the gap between germline ends came to 11 bases. Germline CDR1 reads MNHNY; CDR2 reads SVGAGI (reference sequence). DNA of the CDR3: TGTGCCAGCAGTTATTACTTCAGTGCCGGGGAGCTGTTTTTT. This gives the protein CASSYYFSAGELFF.

The V gene is TRBV7-9, the J gene TRBJ1-3; D call uncertain. V lost 5 bases to trimming and J lost 2 bases, with 16 bases between them. This CDR3 comprises 16 residues. CDR1 and CDR2 from the germline V gene are SEHNR and FQNEAQ (reference sequence). CDR3 sequence: CASSPGEGEAGNTIYF. In nucleotides, the CDR3 is TGTGCCAGCAGCCCCGGTGAGGGCGAGGCTGGAAACACCATATATTTT.

The V and J genes are TRBV29-1 and TRBJ2-3; a weak D match, TRBD2 (5 bases). With 4 bases removed from V and 4 bases from J, the gap between germline ends came to 9 bases. Germline CDR1 and CDR2: SQVTM and ANQGSEA. This CDR3 region has 12 residues. The DNA for the CDR3 is TGCAGCGTTGGGACTCGGGCAGATACGCAGTATTTT. Its protein product is CSVGTRADTQYF.

This rearrangement joins TRBV12-3 or TRBV12-4 to TRBJ1-2; D is undetermined. The CDR3 is made up of 12 amino acids. The ends were cut back, 2 bases at V and 8 bases at J, with 9 bases in the middle. The CDR3 protein is CASSLHLEGYTF. The DNA of the CDR3 is TGTGCCAGCAGTTTACATTTGGAGGGCTACACCTTC.

The chain employs TRBV20-1 and TRBJ2-1; 7 bases align to TRBD2. From germline, CDR1 is DFQATT and CDR2 SNEGSKA (reference sequence). This CDR3 is 14 amino acids long. The J segment lost 7 bases and the V segment lost 5 bases, leaving 11 bases of the junction unmatched. CDR3 region: CSAEGVGTTNEQFF. CDR3 coding DNA: TGCAGTGCTGAGGGAGTCGGGACTACTAATGAGCAGTTCTTC.

The CDR3 region is CASSLGAGGPDEQFF. The CDR3 nucleotides read TGTGCCAGCAGCTTGGGAGCGGGAGGGCCCGATGAGCAGTTCTTC. The V gene is TRBV5-4, the J gene TRBJ2-1; 10 positions agree with TRBD2. CDR3 length: 15 amino acids. The ends lost 0 bases at V and 8 bases at J; junction bases unmatched: 5. In germline, CDR1 is SGHNT, CDR2 YYREEE (reference sequence).

This clonotype came up once. The chain employs TRBV5-1 and TRBJ2-1; 7 bases map to TRBD2. The CDR3 is made up of 15 amino acids. The V gene end was trimmed by 9 bases and the J gene end by 2 bases; junction bases not matched to a gene: 11. Germline CDR1 is SGHRS and CDR2 is YFSETQ. The CDR3 nucleotides are TGCGCCACAGCCCCGCTAGCGGTGACCTACAATGAGCAGTTCTTC. This translates into CATAPLAVTYNEQFF.

This chain connects TRBV7-2 to TRBJ2-5; D is possibly TRBD2 (6 bases). V was cut by 5 bases and J by 4 bases, with 11 bases left in between. This CDR3 is 13 amino acids long. Germline V gives CDR1 SGHTA, CDR2 FQGNSA. Here the CDR3 reads CASSRGARETQYF. As DNA, the CDR3 is TGTGCCAGCAGCCGCGGGGCACGAGAGACCCAGTACTTC.

The V and J genes are TRBV12-3 or TRBV12-4 and TRBJ2-1; 11 bases map to TRBD2. The J segment lost 6 bases and the V segment lost 1 base, leaving 8 bases of the junction unmatched. This CDR3 is 17 amino acids long. The CDR3 protein is CASSLDRVLAGANEQFF. The CDR3 DNA reads as TGTGCCAGCAGTTTAGATAGGGTACTAGCGGGAGCCAATGAGCAGTTCTTC.

The chain couples TRBV6-5 to TRBJ1-5, with 10 nucleotides matching TRBD1. The CDR3 has 18 residues. The V segment lost 0 bases and the J segment 3 bases; nucleotides outside the gene matches: 8. Looked up from germline, CDR1 is MNHEY and CDR2 is SVGAGI. The DNA for the CDR3 is TGTGCCAGCAGTTACTCCAGGGGGACAGGGGACCTCAATCAGCCCCAGCATTTT. This translates into CASSYSRGTGDLNQPQHF.

The chain links TRBV12-3 or TRBV12-4 to TRBJ2-1; 10 positions agree with TRBD1. The CDR3 consists of 14 residues. The junction had 3 bases not matched to a gene; V was cut back by 6 bases and J by 4 bases. DNA of the CDR3: TGTGCCAGCAGGGGGGACAGGGGTTACAATGAGCAGTTCTTC. Encoded protein: CASRGDRGYNEQFF.

The chain carries TRBV29-1 and TRBJ2-2; a weak D match, TRBD1 (5 bases). V lost 5 bases to trimming and J lost 7 bases, with 14 bases between them. Germline CDR1 reads SQVTM; CDR2 reads ANQGSEA. The CDR3 loop spans 13 amino acids. The CDR3 sequence is CSVFDRFYGELFF. Here the CDR3 DNA reads TGCAGCGTTTTCGACAGATTCTACGGGGAGCTGTTTTTT.

This clonotype was counted many times. The chain recombines TRBV12-3 or TRBV12-4 with TRBJ1-5; D gene ambiguous. CDR3 size: 14 residues. Deletions cut 0 bases from V and 0 bases from J, with 3 bases between. For the CDR3, the DNA is TGTGCCAGCAGTTTAGCAGGTAGCAATCAGCCCCAGCATTTT. Translated, it gives CASSLAGSNQPQHF.

This chain uses TRBV27 with TRBJ2-7; 8 bases match TRBD1. The J segment lost 4 bases and the V segment lost 5 bases, leaving 10 bases of the junction unmatched. CDR3 length: 15 residues. CDR1 and CDR2 (germline): MNHEY, SMNVEV (reference sequence). This CDR3 reads CASSLRQGTSYEQYF. The CDR3 DNA reads TGTGCCAGCAGTCTTCGACAGGGGACCTCATACGAGCAGTACTTC.

The V gene is TRBV29-1, the J gene TRBJ1-1; no reliable D call. This CDR3 is built from 12 residues. Between the trimmed V and J ends, which lost 6 bases and 0 bases, there was a span of 8 bases. The germline V gene encodes CDR1 SQVTM and CDR2 ANQGSEA. The CDR3 region is CSVLNVNTEAFF. The CDR3 bases are TGCAGCGTCCTAAATGTGAACACTGAAGCTTTCTTT. Full variable domain (remainder filled in from reference TRBV29-1 and TRBJ1-1): SAVISQKPSRDICQRGTSLTIQCQVDSQVTMMFWYRQQPGQSLTLIATANQGSEATYESGFVIDKFPISRPNLTFSTLTVSNMSPEDSSIYLCSVLNVNTEAFFGQGTRLTVV.

This clonotype was observed a handful of times. The J gene is TRBJ1-5, the V gene TRBV20-1; D gene unclear. V lost 0 bases to trimming and J lost 2 bases, with 14 bases between them. CDR3 size: 16 residues. The germline V gene encodes CDR1 DFQATT and CDR2 SNEGSKA (reference sequence). CDR3 sequence: CSARDLRRKGNQPQHF. The CDR3 DNA sequence: TGCAGTGCTAGAGATTTAAGGCGTAAGGGCAATCAGCCCCAGCATTTT.

The chain is built from TRBV10-3 and TRBJ1-1; D is undetermined. This CDR3 has 12 amino acids. V was clipped by 6 bases and J by 8 bases, with 13 bases between them. CDR1 and CDR2 (germline): ENHRY, SYGVKD. CDR3 nucleotides: TGTGCCATCAGGGACCATCGAGGGGAAGCTTTCTTT. This codes for CAIRDHRGEAFF.

This clonotype was seen a few times. In nucleotides, the CDR3 is TGCAGTGCTAGCGACGTGGGGTTGGGATATGGCTACACCTTC. It encodes CSASDVGLGYGYTF. The chain uses TRBV20-1 and TRBJ1-2; D gene unclear. The V gene lost 3 bases and the J gene lost 5 bases, with 16 bases spanning the gap. Looked up from germline, CDR1 is DFQATT and CDR2 is SNEGSKA (reference sequence). The CDR3 runs 14 residues.

This clonotype showed up just a few times. The V call is TRBV24-1, the J call TRBJ2-1; no clear D gene. Germline lookup yields CDR1 KGHDR and CDR2 SFDVKD. Trimming took off 4 bases at V and 7 bases at J, with 16 bases between the two ends. This CDR3 has 15 residues. The CDR3 nucleotides are TGTGCCACCAGTGACTTAGGACCGCTGGGGAATGAGCAGTTCTTC. It encodes CATSDLGPLGNEQFF.

The V gene is TRBV12-3 or TRBV12-4, the J gene TRBJ2-1, with TRBD2 matching 9 bases. Trimming removed 6 bases from V and 9 bases from J; junction bases left unmatched: 12. The CDR3 has 15 amino acids. The CDR3 region is CASSRLREGHSEQFF. In nucleotides, the CDR3 is TGTGCCAGCAGCCGCTTGCGGGAGGGCCATAGTGAGCAGTTCTTC.

The chain carries TRBV11-2 and TRBJ2-3; possible D gene TRBD2, 6 bases. Looked up from germline, CDR1 is SGHAT and CDR2 is FQNNGV. The CDR3 runs 14 residues. Deletions cut 11 bases from V and 2 bases from J, with 17 bases between. The CDR3 loop is CASAGMRSTDTQYF. The CDR3 region has the DNA TGTGCCTCGGCGGGAATGCGGTCCACAGATACGCAGTATTTT.